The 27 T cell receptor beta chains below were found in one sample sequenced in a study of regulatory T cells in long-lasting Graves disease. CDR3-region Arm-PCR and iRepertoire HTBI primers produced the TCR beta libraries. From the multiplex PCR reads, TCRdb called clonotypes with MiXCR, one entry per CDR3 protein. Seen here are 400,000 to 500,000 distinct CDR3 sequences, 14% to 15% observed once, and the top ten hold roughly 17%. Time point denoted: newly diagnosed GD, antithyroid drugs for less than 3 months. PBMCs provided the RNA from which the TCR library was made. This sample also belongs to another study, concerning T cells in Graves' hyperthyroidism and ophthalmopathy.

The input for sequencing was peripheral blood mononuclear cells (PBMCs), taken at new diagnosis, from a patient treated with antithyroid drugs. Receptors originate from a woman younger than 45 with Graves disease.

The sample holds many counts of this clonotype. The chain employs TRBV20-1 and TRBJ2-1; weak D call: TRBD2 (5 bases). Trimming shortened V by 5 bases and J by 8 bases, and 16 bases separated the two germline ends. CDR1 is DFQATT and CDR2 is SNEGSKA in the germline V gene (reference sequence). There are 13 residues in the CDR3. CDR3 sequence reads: CSALEATWDEQFF. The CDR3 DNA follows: TGCAGTGCTCTGGAGGCGACTTGGGATGAGCAGTTCTTC.

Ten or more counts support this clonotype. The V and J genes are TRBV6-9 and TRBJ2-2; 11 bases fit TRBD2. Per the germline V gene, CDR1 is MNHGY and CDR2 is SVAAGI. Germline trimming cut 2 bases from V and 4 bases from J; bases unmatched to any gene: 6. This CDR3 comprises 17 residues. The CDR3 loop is CASSYRAGLAGTGELFF. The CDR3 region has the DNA TGTGCCAGCAGTTATCGGGCTGGACTAGCGGGCACCGGGGAGCTGTTTTTT.

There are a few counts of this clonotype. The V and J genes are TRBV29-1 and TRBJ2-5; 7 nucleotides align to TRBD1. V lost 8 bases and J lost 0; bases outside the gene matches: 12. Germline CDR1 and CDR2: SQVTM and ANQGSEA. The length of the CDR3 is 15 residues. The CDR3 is CSPVRGRGNQETQYF. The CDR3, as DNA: TGCAGCCCTGTTCGGGGCAGGGGGAACCAAGAGACCCAGTACTTC.

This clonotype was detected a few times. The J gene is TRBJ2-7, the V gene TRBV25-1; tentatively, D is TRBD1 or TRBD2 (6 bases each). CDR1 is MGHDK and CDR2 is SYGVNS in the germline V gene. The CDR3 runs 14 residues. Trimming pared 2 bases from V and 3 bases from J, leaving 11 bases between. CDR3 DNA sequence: TGTGCCAGCAGTGAACAGGGGAGGAGCTACGAGCAGTACTTC. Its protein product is CASSEQGRSYEQYF.

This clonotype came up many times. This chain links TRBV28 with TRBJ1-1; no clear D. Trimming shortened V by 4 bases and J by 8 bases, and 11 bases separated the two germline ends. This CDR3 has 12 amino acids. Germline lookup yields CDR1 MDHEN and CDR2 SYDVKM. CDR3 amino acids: CASSSTHKEAFF. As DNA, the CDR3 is TGTGCCAGCAGTTCAACACATAAAGAAGCTTTCTTT.

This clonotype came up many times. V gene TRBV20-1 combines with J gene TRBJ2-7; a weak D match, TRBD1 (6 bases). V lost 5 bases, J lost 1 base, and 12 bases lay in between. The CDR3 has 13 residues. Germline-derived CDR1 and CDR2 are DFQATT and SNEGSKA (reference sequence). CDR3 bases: TGCAGTGCTGACGACGGGACATCCTACGAGCAGTACTTC. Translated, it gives CSADDGTSYEQYF.

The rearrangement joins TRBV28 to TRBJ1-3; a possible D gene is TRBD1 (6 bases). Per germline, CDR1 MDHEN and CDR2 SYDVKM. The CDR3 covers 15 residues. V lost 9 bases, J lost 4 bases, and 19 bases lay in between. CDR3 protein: CASGTIQPQGNTIYF. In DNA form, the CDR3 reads TGTGCCAGTGGGACAATACAGCCGCAGGGAAACACCATATATTTT.

CDR3 bases: TGTGCCAGCAGCCTACCCGGGGGGGATGAGCAGTTCTTC. Its translation: CASSLPGGDEQFF. The V call is TRBV7-3, the J call TRBJ2-1; 8 bases map to TRBD2. V gave up 5 bases and J gave up 8 bases; unmatched junction bases: 5. CDR1 SGHTA and CDR2 FQGTGA come from the germline V gene. The CDR3 covers 13 residues.

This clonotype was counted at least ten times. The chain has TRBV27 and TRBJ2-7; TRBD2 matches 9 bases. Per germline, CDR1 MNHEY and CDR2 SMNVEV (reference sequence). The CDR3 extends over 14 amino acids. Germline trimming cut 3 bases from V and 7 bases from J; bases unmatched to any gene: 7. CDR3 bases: TGTGCCAGCAGTTTTAGCGGGAGAGGGAGAGAGCAGTACTTC. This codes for CASSFSGRGREQYF.

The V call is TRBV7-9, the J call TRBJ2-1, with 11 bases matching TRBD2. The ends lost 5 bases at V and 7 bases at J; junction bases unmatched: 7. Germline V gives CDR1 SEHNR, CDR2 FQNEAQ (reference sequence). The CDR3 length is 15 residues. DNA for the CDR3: TGTGCCAGCAGCGTCACTAGCGGGAGTCTTAATGAGCAGTTCTTC. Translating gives CASSVTSGSLNEQFF.

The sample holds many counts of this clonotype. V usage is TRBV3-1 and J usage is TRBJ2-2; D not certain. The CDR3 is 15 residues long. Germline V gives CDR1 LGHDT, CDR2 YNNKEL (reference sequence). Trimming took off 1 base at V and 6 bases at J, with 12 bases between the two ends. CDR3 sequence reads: CASSQVVGASGELFF. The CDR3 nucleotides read TGTGCCAGCAGCCAAGTGGTGGGTGCCTCCGGGGAGCTGTTTTTT.

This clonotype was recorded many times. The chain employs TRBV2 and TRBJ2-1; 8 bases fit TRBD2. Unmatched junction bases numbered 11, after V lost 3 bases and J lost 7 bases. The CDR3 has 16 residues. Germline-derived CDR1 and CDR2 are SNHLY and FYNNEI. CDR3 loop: CASSDELAGTGNEQFF. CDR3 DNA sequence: TGTGCCAGCAGTGATGAGTTAGCGGGAACGGGGAATGAGCAGTTCTTC.

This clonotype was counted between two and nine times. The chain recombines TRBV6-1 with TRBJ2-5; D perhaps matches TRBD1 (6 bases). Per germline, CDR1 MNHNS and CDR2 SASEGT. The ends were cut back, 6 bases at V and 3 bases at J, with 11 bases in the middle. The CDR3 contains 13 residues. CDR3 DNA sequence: TGTGCCAGCAGAGAACAGGGTAAAGAGACCCAGTACTTC. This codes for CASREQGKETQYF.

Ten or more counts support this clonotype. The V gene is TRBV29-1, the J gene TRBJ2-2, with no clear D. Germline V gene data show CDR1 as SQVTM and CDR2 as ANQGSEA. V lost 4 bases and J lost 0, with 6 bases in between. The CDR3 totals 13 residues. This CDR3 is CSVAGSNTGELFF. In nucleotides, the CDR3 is TGCAGCGTTGCAGGATCGAACACCGGGGAGCTGTTTTTT.

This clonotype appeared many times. In nucleotides, the CDR3 is TGCGCCAGCACCCGAGAGCAACAGGGGGCGAGTTCACCCCTCCACTTT. Its translation is CASTREQQGASSPLHF. The chain couples TRBV5-1 to TRBJ1-6, with 9 nucleotides matching TRBD1. Germline lookup yields CDR1 SGHRS and CDR2 YFSETQ. The junction had 13 bases not matched to a gene; V was cut back by 6 bases and J by 9 bases. This CDR3 has 16 amino acids.

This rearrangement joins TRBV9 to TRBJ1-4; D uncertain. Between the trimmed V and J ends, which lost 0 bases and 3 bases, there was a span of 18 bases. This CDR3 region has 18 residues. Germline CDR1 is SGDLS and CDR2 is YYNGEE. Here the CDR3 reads CASSVEGWGDTANEKLFF. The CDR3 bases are TGTGCCAGCAGCGTAGAGGGTTGGGGAGATACAGCTAATGAAAAACTGTTTTTT.

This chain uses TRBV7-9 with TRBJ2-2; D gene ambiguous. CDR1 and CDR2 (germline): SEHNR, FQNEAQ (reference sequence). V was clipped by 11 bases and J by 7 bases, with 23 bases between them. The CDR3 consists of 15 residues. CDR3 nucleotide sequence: TGTGCCGGTGGGATGATGGGCCTCGGTAGCGGGGAGCTGTTTTTT. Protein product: CAGGMMGLGSGELFF.

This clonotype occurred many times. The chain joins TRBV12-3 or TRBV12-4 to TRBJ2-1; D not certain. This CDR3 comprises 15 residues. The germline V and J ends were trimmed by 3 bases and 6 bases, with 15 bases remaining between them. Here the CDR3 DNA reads TGTGCCAGCAGTTTTCGGCAGGCGATGGGCAATGAGCAGTTCTTC. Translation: CASSFRQAMGNEQFF.

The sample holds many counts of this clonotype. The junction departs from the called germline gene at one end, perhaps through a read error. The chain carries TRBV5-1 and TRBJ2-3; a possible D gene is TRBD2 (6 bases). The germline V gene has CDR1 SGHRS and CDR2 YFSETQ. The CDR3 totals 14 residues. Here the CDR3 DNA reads TGTGCCAGCAGTTTAGCCGCGGGGACAGATACGCAGTATTTT. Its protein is CASSLAAGTDTQYF.

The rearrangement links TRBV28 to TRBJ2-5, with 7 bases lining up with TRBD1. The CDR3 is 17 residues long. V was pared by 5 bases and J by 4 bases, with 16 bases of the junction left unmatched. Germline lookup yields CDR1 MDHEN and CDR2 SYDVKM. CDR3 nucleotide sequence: TGTGCCAGCAGTCTCGGCAGCACAGGGGCGCAGGTAGAGACCCAGTACTTC. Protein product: CASSLGSTGAQVETQYF.

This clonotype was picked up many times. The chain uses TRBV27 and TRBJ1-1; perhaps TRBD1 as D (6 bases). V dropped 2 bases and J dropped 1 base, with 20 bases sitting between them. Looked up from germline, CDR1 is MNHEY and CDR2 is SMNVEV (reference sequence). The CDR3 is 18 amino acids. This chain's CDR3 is CASSLQGRLRFSNTEAFF. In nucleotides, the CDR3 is TGTGCCAGCAGTTTACAGGGGAGGCTTCGTTTCTCGAACACTGAAGCTTTCTTT.

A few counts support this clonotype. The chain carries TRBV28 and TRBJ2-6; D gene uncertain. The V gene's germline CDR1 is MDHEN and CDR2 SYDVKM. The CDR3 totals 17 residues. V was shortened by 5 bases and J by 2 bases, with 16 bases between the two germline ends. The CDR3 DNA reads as TGTGCCAGCAGTCTCCACTTGGTCGATGCTGGGGCCAACGTCCTGACTTTC. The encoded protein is CASSLHLVDAGANVLTF.

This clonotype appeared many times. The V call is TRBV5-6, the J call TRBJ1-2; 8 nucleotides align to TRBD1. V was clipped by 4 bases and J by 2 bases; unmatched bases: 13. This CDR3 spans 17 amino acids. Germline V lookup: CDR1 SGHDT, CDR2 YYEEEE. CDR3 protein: CASSPDRASRGNYGYTF. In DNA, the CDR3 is TGTGCCAGCAGCCCGGACAGGGCTAGTCGGGGAAACTATGGCTACACCTTC.

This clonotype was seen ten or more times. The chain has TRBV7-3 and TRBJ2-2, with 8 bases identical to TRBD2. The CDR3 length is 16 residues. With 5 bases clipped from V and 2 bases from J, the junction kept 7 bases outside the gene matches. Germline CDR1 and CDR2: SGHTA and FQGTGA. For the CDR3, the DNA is TGTGCCAGCAGCCCCAGCGGGAGAGTCAACACCGGGGAGCTGTTTTTT. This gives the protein CASSPSGRVNTGELFF.

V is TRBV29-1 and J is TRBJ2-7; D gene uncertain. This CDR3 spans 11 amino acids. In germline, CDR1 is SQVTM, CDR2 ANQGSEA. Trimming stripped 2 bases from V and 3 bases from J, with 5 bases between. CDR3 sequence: CSVERSYEQYF. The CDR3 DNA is TGCAGCGTTGAAAGGAGCTACGAGCAGTACTTC.

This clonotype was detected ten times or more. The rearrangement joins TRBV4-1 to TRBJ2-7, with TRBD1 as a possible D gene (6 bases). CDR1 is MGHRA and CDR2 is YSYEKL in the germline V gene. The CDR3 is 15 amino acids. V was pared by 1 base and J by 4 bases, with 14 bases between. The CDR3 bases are TGCGCCAGCAGCCAAGCTTGGTCAGGGGTGTACGAGCAGTACTTC. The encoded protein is CASSQAWSGVYEQYF.

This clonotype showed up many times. Here the CDR3 reads CSVGSDRLSSYEQYF. The CDR3 nucleotides read TGCAGCGTGGGGTCAGACCGCTTGAGCTCCTACGAGCAGTACTTC. This chain links TRBV29-1 with TRBJ2-7; D is uncertain. In germline, CDR1 is SQVTM, CDR2 ANQGSEA. V was trimmed by 6 bases and J by 0 bases, leaving 18 bases between them. The CDR3 contains 15 residues.